One and the same sample provided the 15 T cell receptor beta chains below, sequenced in a study of cytomegalovirus exposure and HLA in healthy donors. Use of 60 Vbeta and 13 Jbeta primers characterized the PCR. Repertoires were generated with immunoSEQ multiplex PCR, while TCRdb's copy carries only in-frame clones and drops some. The table has 75,000 to 100,000 clones, around four fifths seen once. Sequencing was done on a sample of PBMCs. Receptor source: a man aged 25 to 40 in good health and CMV-seronegative.

V and J are TRBV14 and TRBJ1-6; the D gene is possibly TRBD1 (6 bases). CDR3 length equals 18 residues. V was trimmed by 4 bases and J by 0 bases, leaving 16 bases between them. CDR1 SGHDN and CDR2 FVKESK come from the germline V gene. CDR3 sequence: CASSPPDRASSYNSPLHF. CDR3 sequence (DNA): TGTGCCAGCAGCCCTCCGGACAGAGCGAGCTCCTATAATTCACCCCTCCACTTT. The full variable domain, in which reference TRBV14 and TRBJ1-6 provide the parts outside the CDR3, is EAGVTQFPSHSVIEKGQTVTLRCDPISGHDNLYWYRRVMGKEIKFLLHFVKESKQDESGMPNNRFLAERTGGTYSTLKVQPAELEDSGVYFCASSPPDRASSYNSPLHFGNGTRLTVT.

The chain recombines TRBV5-7 with TRBJ1-1; 11 positions agree with TRBD1. TRBV5-7 is noted as an ORF with a role that remains uncertain. The CDR3 runs 15 residues. With V trimmed by 1 base and J by 5 bases, 4 bases remained unmatched. In DNA form, the CDR3 reads TGTGCCAGCAGCTTGATGGGACAGGGGGTAACTGAAGCTTTCTTT. Its translation: CASSLMGQGVTEAFF.

The sample holds a few counts of this clone. This chain connects TRBV7-2 to TRBJ2-3; 10 bases line up with TRBD1. Germline V lookup: CDR1 SGHTA, CDR2 FQGNSA. V dropped 0 bases and J dropped 5; count of bases not matched to a gene: 8. The CDR3 has 17 amino acids. This CDR3 reads CASSLAARDRGEDTQYF. In DNA, the CDR3 is TGTGCCAGCAGCTTAGCCGCCCGGGACAGGGGAGAAGATACGCAGTATTTT.

The chain couples TRBV28 to TRBJ1-1; D is uncertain. This CDR3 is 16 amino acids long. Trimming stripped 6 bases from V and 4 bases from J, with 21 bases between. Germline V gene lookup returns CDR1 MDHEN and CDR2 SYDVKM. As DNA, the CDR3 is TGTGCCAGCAGCTCCGGGATGGACGGTGTCGGCACTGAAGCTTTCTTT. Amino acids: CASSSGMDGVGTEAFF. The whole variable domain, filled in from reference TRBV28 and TRBJ1-1, reads DVKVTQSSRYLVKRTGEKVFLECVQDMDHENMFWYRQDPGLGLRLIYFSYDVKMKEKGDIPEGYSVSREKKERFSLILESASTNQTSMYLCASSSGMDGVGTEAFFGQGTRLTVV.

The chain links TRBV7-2 to TRBJ2-3; D is unresolved. V lost 0 bases and J lost 5, with 12 bases in between. CDR1 and CDR2 from the germline V gene are SGHTA and FQGNSA. The CDR3 runs to 15 residues. The CDR3 spells CASSLAPSPGDTQYF. The CDR3 DNA follows: TGTGCCAGCAGCTTAGCCCCCTCTCCGGGAGATACGCAGTATTTT.

The CDR3 nucleotides read TGTGCCAGCAGAACGGGACTTCACTCCTACGAGCAGTACTTC. Translating gives CASRTGLHSYEQYF. The J gene is TRBJ2-7, the V gene TRBV6-6; D is possibly TRBD2 (6 bases). The V end was cut by 6 bases, the J end by 0 bases, with 12 bases between. CDR1 and CDR2 (germline): MNHNY, SVGAGI (reference sequence). CDR3 length equals 14 residues.

Points on this clone: This specimen includes other DNA sequences encoding the same CDR3. This rearrangement joins TRBV5-1 to TRBJ1-3; D is unclear. This CDR3 spans 15 amino acids. With 1 base removed from V and 2 bases from J, the gap between germline ends came to 10 bases. Germline V gene data show CDR1 as SGHRS and CDR2 as YFSETQ. The DNA of the CDR3 is TGCGCCAGCAGCTTGTCTGTTGAGACTGGAAACACCATATATTTT. Amino acid sequence: CASSLSVETGNTIYF.

The J gene is TRBJ1-2, the V gene TRBV6-5; 8 positions agree with TRBD1. Germline loops: CDR1 MNHEY, CDR2 SVGAGI. The V and J ends lost 8 bases and 8 bases, in that order; junction bases with no gene match: 7. The CDR3 covers 12 residues. CDR3 sequence: CASRPGGGGYTF. The CDR3 DNA follows: TGTGCCAGCCGGCCAGGGGGCGGCGGCTACACCTTC.

This clone was seen a few times. The chain uses TRBV10-3 and TRBJ2-5; the D gene is possibly TRBD2 (7 bases). The germline CDR1 and CDR2 sequences are ENHRY and SYGVKD. This CDR3 has 18 residues. V lost 5 bases to trimming and J lost 5 bases, with 27 bases between them. The CDR3 coding sequence is TGTGCCATCAGTCGGACCATGGGGGGGGCCGGTTCCTCGGAGACCCAGTACTTC. This gives the protein CAISRTMGGAGSSETQYF.

The CDR3 here is CASSIEGQAGQPQHF. The DNA for the CDR3 is TGTGCCAGTAGTATAGAGGGACAGGCTGGCCAGCCCCAGCATTTT. The chain couples TRBV19 to TRBJ1-5; 8 nucleotides align to TRBD1. CDR1 is LNHDA and CDR2 is SQIVND in the germline V gene (reference sequence). V shed 0 bases and J 7 bases; nucleotides not matched to a gene: 5. This CDR3 region has 15 residues.

The rearrangement uses TRBV11-2 and TRBJ2-1, with 9 bases aligning to TRBD2. V trimming: 1 base; J trimming: 10 bases; junction bases outside the gene matches: 5. Germline V gene sequence: CDR1 SGHAT, CDR2 FQNNGV. There are 14 residues in the CDR3. CDR3 DNA: TGTGCCAGCAGCTTAGGGCTAGCGGGATGGGAGCAGTTCTTC. It codes for CASSLGLAGWEQFF.

This clone was counted between two and nine times. The rearrangement links TRBV7-9 to TRBJ1-1, with TRBD1 matching 7 bases. V dropped 5 bases and J dropped 6; count of bases not matched to a gene: 18. The CDR3 is 17 amino acids. The germline CDR1 and CDR2 sequences are SEHNR and FQNEAQ (reference sequence). The CDR3 DNA reads TGTGCCAGCAGCCTTGACAGGGTTCGGGTATTGTGGTCTGAAGCTTTCTTT. Its translation: CASSLDRVRVLWSEAFF. The full variable domain, completed using reference TRBV7-9 and TRBJ1-1, is DTGVSQNPRHKITKRGQNVTFRCDPISEHNRLYWYRQTLGQGPEFLTYFQNEAQLEKSRLLSDRFSAERPKGSFSTLEIQRTEQGDSAMYLCASSLDRVRVLWSEAFFGQGTRLTVV.

This clone was found once. The rearrangement links TRBV5-1 to TRBJ2-5; TRBD1 matches 9 bases. V lost 4 bases and J lost 5; bases outside the gene matches: 6. This CDR3 has 14 amino acids. CDR1 SGHRS and CDR2 YFSETQ come from the germline V gene. The CDR3 reads CASSTGQGRETQYF. In DNA form, the CDR3 reads TGCGCCAGCAGCACAGGACAGGGGAGGGAGACCCAGTACTTC. Together with reference TRBV5-1 and TRBJ2-5, the CDR3 gives the full variable domain: KAGVTQTPRYLIKTRGQQVTLSCSPISGHRSVSWYQQTPGQGLQFLFEYFSETQRNKGNFPGRFSGRQFSNSRSEMNVSTLELGDSALYLCASSTGQGRETQYFGPGTRLLVL.

This clone has only a few counts. This rearrangement joins TRBV7-8 to TRBJ2-3; D might be TRBD1 (6 bases). CDR1 is SGHVS and CDR2 is FQNEAQ in the germline V gene. This CDR3 is 15 amino acids long. Between the trimmed V and J ends, which lost 4 bases and 4 bases, there was a span of 15 bases. This CDR3 reads CASSSGTTRADTQYF. The CDR3 DNA reads TGTGCCAGCAGCTCCGGGACAACGAGGGCAGATACGCAGTATTTT.

The chain uses TRBV30 and TRBJ1-6; 8 nucleotides agree with TRBD1. This CDR3 is built from 13 residues. V shed 3 bases and J 8 bases; nucleotides not matched to a gene: 3. Germline-derived CDR1 and CDR2 are GTSNPN and SVGIG (reference sequence). DNA of the CDR3: TGTGCCTGGAGAGGACAGGGCTATTCACCCCTCCACTTT. This gives the protein CAWRGQGYSPLHF. Based on the CDR3 plus reference TRBV30 and TRBJ1-6, the full variable domain is SQTIHQWPATLVQPVGSPLSLECTVEGTSNPNLYWYRQAAGRGLQLLFYSVGIGQISSEVPQNLSASRPQDRQFILSSKKLLLSDSGFYLCAWRGQGYSPLHFGNGTRLTVT.